The sequence of this T cell receptor beta chain was determined in a study of spatial heterogeneity in lung cancer. Study as a whole: Untreated early-stage non-small cell lung cancer patients, over 55 in total, were the donors.

The length of the CDR3 is 13 residues. Per germline, CDR1 SQVTM and CDR2 ANQGSEA. Trimming stripped 7 bases from V and 3 bases from J, with 15 bases between. In this sample, this clonotype turned up many times. The antigen is not known. Individual TCR cDNA molecules each bore their own unique molecular identifier. Using its own MiXCR run on the 5' RACE reads, TCRdb lists one record per CDR3 protein. This sample carries approximately 56,000 distinct CDR3 sequences, less than 9% of them seen once, and the ten largest clones take less than 45%. Time point denoted: blood at routine non-recurrence follow-up after resection. Unsorted tumor, nontumor lung tissue or cryopreserved PBMC supplied the whole RNA. Study-wide points: The study found ubiquitous expanded tumor TCRs in blood more at resection than follow-up.

The V call is TRBV29-1, the J call TRBJ1-1; possible D gene TRBD1, 5 bases. The TCR sequence derives from a female donor with early-stage non-small cell lung cancer. Sequenced material: PBMCs, taken at follow-up. The CDR3 DNA sequence: TGCAGCGCTGACCGGGACGGCGACACTGAAGCTTTCTTT. Its protein product is CSADRDGDTEAFF.